Presented here are 19 T cell receptor beta chains from one specimen sequenced in a study of siplizumab effects on memory and regulatory T cells. This table comes from immunoSEQ multiplex PCR, and its TCRdb copy is limited to in-frame clones, with some not included. The sample lists some 100,000 clones, 91% occurring once. Sample: CD4+ T cells sorted from blood. Every receptor here comes from a human donor in good health. Some clones in this sample may be carry-over from other donors' samples.

V is TRBV19 and J is TRBJ1-1; D unclear. Trimming removed 4 bases from V and 1 base from J, with 7 bases in between. This CDR3 contains 13 residues. CDR1 and CDR2 from the germline V gene are LNHDA and SQIVND (reference sequence). CDR3 DNA sequence: TGTGCCAGTAGTAGAAACGGGAACACTGAAGCTTTCTTT. It translates to CASSRNGNTEAFF.

The chain carries TRBV5-1 and TRBJ2-7; 11 nucleotides match TRBD2. CDR1 is SGHRS and CDR2 is YFSETQ in the germline V gene. V was pared by 0 bases and J by 4 bases, with 15 bases of the junction left unmatched. This CDR3 is built from 19 residues. CDR3 DNA sequence: TGCGCCAGCAGCTTGGTGTCGGGTAGCGGGAGGGCTAATCGATACGAGCAGTACTTC. Its protein is CASSLVSGSGRANRYEQYF.

Only one count was recorded for this clone. V gene TRBV6-1 combines with J gene TRBJ2-5; 13 bases align to TRBD2. The CDR3 runs to 18 residues. V was clipped by 4 bases and J by 4 bases; unmatched bases: 12. CDR1 is MNHNS and CDR2 is SASEGT in the germline V gene. The CDR3 sequence: CASSATFKLAGGSETQYF. The CDR3 DNA follows: TGTGCCAGCAGTGCAACTTTCAAACTAGCGGGAGGGTCAGAGACCCAGTACTTC.

The chain combines TRBV18 with TRBJ1-5; 7 bases line up with TRBD1. CDR1 KGHSH and CDR2 LQKENI come from the germline V gene. Trimming took 3 bases from V and 3 from J; bases not matched to a gene: 8. The CDR3 covers 16 residues. The CDR3 loop reads CASSPGTGANNQPQHF. Written as DNA, the CDR3 is TGTGCCAGCTCACCGGGAACAGGGGCGAACAATCAGCCCCAGCATTTT.

This rearrangement joins TRBV9 to TRBJ2-1; the match to TRBD1 covers 11 bases. Germline trimming cut 3 bases from V and 3 bases from J; bases unmatched to any gene: 8. Per the germline V gene, CDR1 is SGDLS and CDR2 is YYNGEE. This CDR3 region has 17 residues. The CDR3, as DNA: TGTGCCAGCAGCGCTTCCGGGACAGGGGGATTCTACAATGAGCAGTTCTTC. Its translation is CASSASGTGGFYNEQFF.

The chain joins TRBV10-3 to TRBJ2-7; the D call may be TRBD1 or TRBD2 (5 bases each). This CDR3 has 16 residues. The V end was cut by 3 bases, the J end by 0 bases, with 15 bases between. Germline values: CDR1 ENHRY, CDR2 SYGVKD. CDR3: CAISDRRGRGSYEQYF. CDR3 in DNA: TGTGCCATCAGTGACCGAAGGGGACGCGGCTCCTACGAGCAGTACTTC.

This chain joins TRBV21-1 and TRBJ2-7; TRBD2 is the table's D call and was not checked against the DNA. TRBV21-1 is a recognized pseudogene. This CDR3 has 13 residues. CDR3 nucleotides: TGTGCCAGCAGCAAGACTAGTGATCACGAGCAGTACTTC. Amino acids: CASSKTSDHEQYF.

The gene calls are TRBV5-1 and TRBJ2-3; unclear D gene. The CDR3 runs 11 residues. CDR1 is SGHRS, CDR2 YFSETQ, per germline. Trimming stripped 2 bases from V and 6 bases from J, with 4 bases between. The CDR3: CASSLLDTQYF. CDR3 DNA sequence: TGCGCCAGCAGCTTACTTGATACGCAGTATTTT.

The chain uses TRBV29-1 and TRBJ2-1; weak D call: TRBD2 (6 bases). From germline, CDR1 is SQVTM and CDR2 ANQGSEA. The V end was cut by 4 bases, the J end by 4 bases, with 17 bases between. The length of the CDR3 is 15 residues. The CDR3 bases are TGCAGCGTTGCGGGAACGGGGGAGAGATACAATGAGCAGTTCTTC. This translates into CSVAGTGERYNEQFF.

V and J are TRBV4-1 and TRBJ2-3; D remains ambiguous. This CDR3 has 15 residues. Germline loops: CDR1 MGHRA, CDR2 YSYEKL. Trimming left V 0 bases short and J 2 bases short, with 9 bases between. CDR3 protein: CASSQDGLFTDTQYF. CDR3 nucleotide sequence: TGCGCCAGCAGCCAAGATGGCCTATTCACAGATACGCAGTATTTT.

V gene TRBV27 combines with J gene TRBJ1-4; 8 positions match TRBD1. The germline gives CDR1 MNHEY, CDR2 SMNVEV (reference sequence). V was clipped by 4 bases and J by 2 bases; unmatched bases: 12. The CDR3 consists of 18 residues. The CDR3 region has the DNA TGTGCCAGCAGTTCAAGGACAGGGTGGGGATGGACTAATGAAAAACTGTTTTTT. Its protein is CASSSRTGWGWTNEKLFF.

The chain is built from TRBV9 and TRBJ2-3; 7 bases fit TRBD2. The CDR3 loop spans 16 amino acids. CDR1 and CDR2 from the germline V gene are SGDLS and YYNGEE. V trimming: 0 bases; J trimming: 1 base; junction bases outside the gene matches: 5. The CDR3: CASSVEAGVGTDTQYF. Here the CDR3 DNA reads TGTGCCAGCAGCGTAGAGGCGGGAGTGGGCACAGATACGCAGTATTTT.

The sample holds one count of this clone. The J gene is TRBJ2-7, the V gene TRBV5-5, with a weak D call TRBD2 (7 bases). The germline CDR1 and CDR2 sequences are SGHKS and YYEKEE (reference sequence). The V gene lost 1 base and the J gene lost 1 base, with 12 bases spanning the gap. This CDR3 spans 15 amino acids. The CDR3 region is CASSLRGAYSYEQYF. CDR3 nucleotides: TGTGCCAGCAGCTTGCGGGGGGCTTATTCCTACGAGCAGTACTTC.

This clone was recorded once. The chain combines TRBV11-2 with TRBJ1-4; D is unclear. Germline V gene data show CDR1 as SGHAT and CDR2 as FQNNGV. The CDR3 is made up of 15 amino acids. Trimming shortened V by 2 bases and J by 0 bases, and 7 bases separated the two germline ends. The CDR3 nucleotides read TGTGCCAGCAGCTTACTTATAACAACTAATGAAAAACTGTTTTTT. Its protein is CASSLLITTNEKLFF.

The chain employs TRBV7-3 and TRBJ2-2; 12 nucleotides line up with TRBD2. The ends lost 1 base at V and 6 bases at J; junction bases unmatched: 12. The CDR3 spans 19 residues. The germline CDR1 and CDR2 sequences are SGHTA and FQGTGA. The CDR3 sequence is CASSLSPPTSGRGPGELFF. CDR3 nucleotides: TGTGCCAGCAGCTTAAGCCCCCCGACTAGCGGGAGAGGGCCCGGGGAGCTGTTTTTT. Supplemented by reference TRBV7-3 and TRBJ2-2, the full variable domain reads GAGVSQTPSNKVTEKGKYVELRCDPISGHTALYWYRQSLGQGPEFLIYFQGTGAADDSGLPNDRFFAVRPEGSVSTLKIQRTERGDSAVYLCASSLSPPTSGRGPGELFFGEGSRLTVL.

This clone was seen just once. For the CDR3, the DNA is TGTGCCAGCAGCTTACTTAGCGAGCCCTCCTACAATGAGCAGTTCTTC. This codes for CASSLLSEPSYNEQFF. The gene calls are TRBV7-6 and TRBJ2-1; tentative D call: TRBD2 (5 bases). The CDR3 runs 16 residues. V gave up 2 bases and J gave up 0 bases, with 11 bases separating them. Germline-derived CDR1 and CDR2 are SGHVS and FNYEAQ.

This chain joins TRBV28 and TRBJ2-7; TRBD1 aligns across 10 bases. Per germline, CDR1 MDHEN and CDR2 SYDVKM. The V segment lost 3 bases and the J segment 1 base; nucleotides outside the gene matches: 3. The CDR3 sequence is 15 residues long. CDR3 amino acids: CASSFAGQGSYEQYF. The CDR3 DNA is TGTGCCAGCAGTTTCGCGGGACAGGGGTCCTACGAGCAGTACTTC.

The V gene is TRBV10-3, the J gene TRBJ2-3; D may correspond to TRBD1 or TRBD2 (6 bases each). The CDR3 extends over 17 amino acids. The germline V and J ends were trimmed by 4 bases and 0 bases, with 17 bases remaining between them. Germline V gene lookup returns CDR1 ENHRY and CDR2 SYGVKD. Here the CDR3 DNA reads TGTGCCATCAGTGGGACGGATCGGGGGCCGAGCACAGATACGCAGTATTTT. Amino acids: CAISGTDRGPSTDTQYF.

V gene TRBV5-3 combines with J gene TRBJ1-5; no firm D call. TRBV5-3 is sorted into the ORF group, with uncertain function. V shed 0 bases and J shed 6 bases, with 7 bases lying between them. CDR3 length equals 13 residues. The CDR3 reads CARSLEAGQPQHF. The CDR3 DNA reads as TGTGCCAGAAGCTTGGAGGCCGGTCAGCCCCAGCATTTT.